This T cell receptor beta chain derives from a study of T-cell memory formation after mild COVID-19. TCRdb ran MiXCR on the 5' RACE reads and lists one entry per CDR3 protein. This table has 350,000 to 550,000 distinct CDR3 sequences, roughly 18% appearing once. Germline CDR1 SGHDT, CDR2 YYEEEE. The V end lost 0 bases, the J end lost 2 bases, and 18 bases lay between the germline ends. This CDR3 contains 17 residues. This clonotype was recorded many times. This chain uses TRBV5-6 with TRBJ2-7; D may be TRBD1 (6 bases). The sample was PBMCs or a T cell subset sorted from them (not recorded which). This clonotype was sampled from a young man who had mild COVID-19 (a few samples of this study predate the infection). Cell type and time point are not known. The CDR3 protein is CASSLGPGQSNTYEQYF. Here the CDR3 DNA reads TGTGCCAGCAGCTTGGGGCCAGGACAGAGTAATACCTACGAGCAGTACTTC.